Below are 7 T cell receptor beta chains sequenced from a single sample in a study of blood T cell repertoires in COVID-19. Some clones are missing from TCRdb's copy, which holds only in-frame ones; the method was immunoSEQ multiplex PCR. The table records roughly 230,000 clones, 70% to 85% of them present only once. Material for sequencing was PBMCs or T cells enriched from blood (not recorded which). The receptors stem from a woman aged 55-69 years who had recovered from COVID-19.

The chain joins TRBV3-1 (or the pseudogene TRBV3-2) to TRBJ1-1; the D gene is possibly TRBD1 (5 bases). Between the trimmed V and J ends, which lost 3 bases and 3 bases, there was a span of 11 bases. The CDR3 has 14 residues. From germline, CDR1 is LGHDT and CDR2 YNNKEL (reference sequence). CDR3 protein: CASSQDPRDTEAFF. The CDR3 region has the DNA TGTGCCAGCAGCCAGGACCCCAGGGACACTGAAGCTTTCTTT.

This clone has a count of ten or more. The chain recombines TRBV9 with TRBJ1-1; 10 bases line up with TRBD1. The ends lost 5 bases at V and 5 bases at J; junction bases unmatched: 9. The CDR3 has 15 residues. Germline assignment: CDR1 SGDLS and CDR2 YYNGEE. The CDR3 here is CASSAAGTGVTEAFF. In DNA form, the CDR3 reads TGTGCCAGCAGTGCAGCCGGGACAGGGGTTACTGAAGCTTTCTTT.

V is TRBV15 and J is TRBJ2-7; D gene unclear. Trimming cost V 0 bases and J 2 bases, with 11 bases left between them. Germline-derived CDR1 and CDR2 are LNHNV and YYDKDF (reference sequence). This CDR3 has 15 amino acids. The CDR3 region has the DNA TGTGCCACCAGCAGAGAGGCGGTAGTAACCTACGAGCAGTACTTC. Its translation is CATSREAVVTYEQYF.

The V and J genes are TRBV4-3 and TRBJ2-7; a possible D gene is TRBD2 (7 bases). Germline CDR1 and CDR2: LGHNA and YSLEER. Trimming took 4 bases from V and 4 from J, leaving 17 bases between them. CDR3 length equals 15 residues. The CDR3, as DNA: TGCGCCAGCAGCCCCCGGGAGAGGGGGGGGTACGAGCAGTACTTC. As protein: CASSPRERGGYEQYF.

The J gene is TRBJ1-2, the V gene TRBV11-2, with a tentative D call TRBD1 (5 bases). The CDR3 length is 15 residues. With 3 bases removed from V and 0 bases from J, the gap between germline ends came to 11 bases. Germline CDR1 and CDR2: SGHAT and FQNNGV. CDR3 in amino acids: CASSFTGQSNYGYTF. CDR3 in DNA: TGTGCCAGCAGCTTCACCGGACAATCTAACTATGGCTACACCTTC. Based on the CDR3 plus reference TRBV11-2 and TRBJ1-2, the full variable domain is EAGVAQSPRYKIIEKRQSVAFWCNPISGHATLYWYQQILGQGPKLLIQFQNNGVVDDSQLPKDRFSAERLKGVDSTLKIQPAKLEDSAVYLCASSFTGQSNYGYTFGSGTRLTVV.

The chain employs TRBV2 and TRBJ2-1; D is possibly TRBD1 (6 bases). Germline CDR1 reads SNHLY; CDR2 reads FYNNEI. V dropped 6 bases and J dropped 6 bases, with 12 bases sitting between them. The CDR3 has 13 residues. CDR3: CASRDLQGNEQFF. The CDR3 nucleotides are TGTGCCAGCAGGGATTTACAGGGCAATGAGCAGTTCTTC.

The chain links TRBV7-2 to TRBJ2-1; TRBD2 aligns across 11 bases. The CDR3 totals 15 residues. CDR1 is SGHTA and CDR2 is FQGNSA in the germline V gene. With 3 bases clipped from V and 9 bases from J, the junction kept 7 bases outside the gene matches. CDR3 sequence (DNA): TGTGCCAGCAGCTTTAACCTAGCGGGAGGAAGTGAGCAGTTCTTC. Protein product: CASSFNLAGGSEQFF.